The sample holds one count of the clone carrying this TCR beta chain. This sample was included in a study of T cells in Graves' hyperthyroidism and ophthalmopathy. It was RNA transcripts that yielded the amplified TCR beta CDR3 regions. TCR CDR3 regions were first amplified by RT-PCR with HTBI primers. One entry per CDR3 protein, called by TCRdb with MiXCR from the multiplex PCR reads. The table has roughly 170,000 distinct CDR3 sequences, more than 15% seen once. The CDR3 extends over 12 amino acids. Between the trimmed V and J ends, which lost 3 bases and 4 bases, there was a span of 6 bases. This chain joins TRBV12-3 or TRBV12-4 and TRBJ1-1; D not resolved. Sequenced input: blood. The TCR was taken from a woman between 50 and 59 years old with Graves' hyperthyroidism. The DNA of the CDR3 is TGTGCCAGCAGTTTTATGGTCACTGAAGCTTTCTTT. Amino acids: CASSFMVTEAFF.